Sample share makes the clone carrying this TCR beta chain medium-sized. Its antigen is unknown. Other DNA sequences in the sample encode the same CDR3. The record originates from a study of metastatic and nonmetastatic thyroid tumors. On the study more broadly: Repertoire comparison spanned blood and tumor or nodule tissue of malignant and benign thyroid patients. Study-level findings and limits: When malignant thyroid tumors were compared with benign nodules, TCR beta diversity was reportedly significantly higher in the malignant tumors. This held in both blood and tumor samples.

Trimming stripped 8 bases from V and 5 bases from J, with 4 bases between. Germline V gene lookup returns CDR1 MDHEN and CDR2 SYDVKM. This CDR3 region has 10 residues. Per the original data handling: CDR3 was compared across clinicopathological groups, and the resulting differences were used to build a distant-metastasis classifier for papillary thyroid cancer. From the PCR reads, TCRdb re-called clones with MiXCR. What appears here as the V and J calls and clone size reflects TCRdb's work, not the paper's. The repertoire includes some 8,000 clones, about 45% of them detected once, and 30% to 40% sits in the top ten. Patients underwent thyroid surgery, and none had received any treatment before it.

The receptor comes from a male donor with papillary thyroid cancer or a benign thyroid nodule (not recorded which). Some clones in this sample may be carry-over from other donors' samples. The genes are TRBV28 and TRBJ1-5; D remains unclear. Sequencing was done on a sample of tumor tissue. The CDR3 spells CASHDQPQHF. Written as DNA, the CDR3 is TGTGCCAGCCACGATCAGCCCCAGCATTTT.